One and the same sample provided the 9 T cell receptor beta chains below, sequenced in a study of blood T cell repertoires in COVID-19. Repertoires were generated with immunoSEQ multiplex PCR, while TCRdb's copy carries only in-frame clones and drops some. The sample contains 150,000 to 200,000 clones, about 74% of which appear only once. The sample consisted of peripheral blood. The receptors derive from a woman aged 80 or over with acute or convalescent COVID-19.

The rearrangement uses TRBV7-3 and TRBJ1-5, with unresolved D. Per germline, CDR1 SGHTA and CDR2 FQGTGA. CDR3 length: 12 amino acids. Trimming pared 2 bases from V and 3 bases from J, leaving 2 bases between. Here the CDR3 reads CASSLLNQPQHF. The CDR3, as DNA: TGTGCCAGCAGCTTACTCAATCAGCCCCAGCATTTT. Full variable domain (missing parts from reference TRBV7-3 and TRBJ1-5): GAGVSQTPSNKVTEKGKYVELRCDPISGHTALYWYRQSLGQGPEFLIYFQGTGAADDSGLPNDRFFAVRPEGSVSTLKIQRTERGDSAVYLCASSLLNQPQHFGDGTRLSIL.

This sequence joins TRBV12-3 or TRBV12-4 and TRBJ1-4, with D uncertain. Trimming cost V 8 bases and J 10 bases, with 17 bases left between them. The CDR3 length is 13 residues. This CDR3 is CASSRIGTGKLFF. CDR3 DNA sequence: TGTGCCAGCTCGCGGATAGGCACGGGAAAACTGTTTTTT.

The V gene is TRBV7-9, the J gene TRBJ2-3; D is possibly TRBD1 (6 bases). V dropped 6 bases and J dropped 3 bases, with 13 bases sitting between them. The CDR3 extends over 14 amino acids. Germline CDR1 SEHNR, CDR2 FQNEAQ (reference sequence). The CDR3 nucleotides are TGTGCCAGCAGAACAGGGAGTGGGACAGATACGCAGTATTTT. Translating gives CASRTGSGTDTQYF.

The genes are TRBV30 and TRBJ2-7, with TRBD2 as a possible D gene (6 bases). The CDR3 runs 17 residues. V was cut by 2 bases and J by 0 bases, with 20 bases left in between. In germline, CDR1 is GTSNPN, CDR2 SVGIG (reference sequence). The CDR3 DNA sequence: TGTGCCTGGAGTCCCGAAATAGCGGTAGTGAGCTCCTACGAGCAGTACTTC. Its translation: CAWSPEIAVVSSYEQYF.

The rearrangement links TRBV3-1 (or the pseudogene TRBV3-2) to TRBJ1-3, with D unclear. CDR1 is LGHDT, CDR2 YNNKEL, per germline (reference sequence). The CDR3 loop spans 17 amino acids. V lost 0 bases and J 0 bases, leaving 12 bases between the germline ends. The CDR3 loop reads CASSQDSPGSSGNTIYF. For the CDR3, the DNA is TGTGCCAGCAGCCAAGATTCGCCAGGTTCCTCTGGAAACACCATATATTTT.

The V and J genes are TRBV2 and TRBJ1-2; D not resolved. Trimming shortened V by 8 bases and J by 5 bases, and 15 bases separated the two germline ends. CDR1 and CDR2 from the germline V gene are SNHLY and FYNNEI. The CDR3 sequence is 13 residues long. This CDR3 is CASASGVEYGYTF. The CDR3 nucleotides are TGTGCCAGCGCTAGTGGAGTTGAGTATGGCTACACCTTC.

This chain joins TRBV18 and TRBJ2-7; 9 bases line up with TRBD2. The CDR3 spans 17 residues. V lost 3 bases to trimming and J lost 3 bases; unmatched junction nucleotides: 12. CDR1 is KGHSH, CDR2 LQKENI, per germline. CDR3 amino acids: CASSPTYSGRGLYEQYF. Written as DNA, the CDR3 is TGTGCCAGCTCACCTACCTATAGCGGGAGAGGTCTCTACGAGCAGTACTTC.

This clone was detected a few times. V and J are TRBV25-1 and TRBJ1-1, with 9 bases identical to TRBD1. CDR1 and CDR2 (germline): MGHDK, SYGVNS. The CDR3 is 17 amino acids. Losses at the gene ends were 4 bases for V and 3 bases for J; bases not matched to a gene: 12. The CDR3 DNA is TGTGCCAGCAGTGCTCAACAAACAGGGGGCAAGTACACTGAAGCTTTCTTT. It specifies CASSAQQTGGKYTEAFF.

The chain links TRBV9 to TRBJ2-2; 12 bases are a match to TRBD2. V was pared by 0 bases and J by 5 bases, with 8 bases of the junction left unmatched. Germline loops: CDR1 SGDLS, CDR2 YYNGEE. The CDR3 loop spans 18 amino acids. The CDR3 region is CASSVGGTSGRTTGELFF. The CDR3 coding sequence is TGTGCCAGCAGCGTAGGAGGAACTAGCGGGAGGACTACCGGGGAGCTGTTTTTT.